This TCR beta chain was captured by sequencing in a study of shared clonotypes between healthy human individuals (dated by TCRdb to 2020 to 2021). Context from the whole study: Two women and three men aged 18 to 49 years were included in the cohort. Libraries were prepared and TCR repertoires were sequenced by different laboratories using diverse techniques, in order to increase sequencing depth and limit assay-specific biases. For each donor, three plates each were used for CD4 naive and CD4 memory, two plates were used for CD8 naive, and one plate was used for CD8 memory. The study deeply sequenced blood TCR repertoires of five healthy adults to estimate repertoire size and the extent of clonotype sharing between individuals. Leukapheresis yielded between about 0.9 and 9.5 billion PBMCs per donor.

Broader findings and caveats from the paper: Sharing across a few donors was observed for around 5% of naive CD4, 3.5% of naive CD8, 2% to 2.5% of memory CD4, and roughly 0.43% of memory CD8 clonotypes. Based on pairwise subsampling, the degree of clonotype sharing among donors was expected to be affected by sequencing depth. Rarefaction of sorted-subset datasets indicated incomplete sequencing despite the large sequencing depth. Only blood was sampled, and tissue TCR repertoires likely differ from those in blood. Compared with non-shared clonotypes, clonotypes shared by all four sorted-subset donors had higher generation probabilities. Estimated clonotype richness was generally larger for naive than for memory subsets. The small number of donors limited the genetic and exposure-history diversity represented.

Germline trimming: 5 bases from V, 3 bases from J; junction bases outside gene matches: 4. From the cysteine through the phenylalanine, the CDR3 covers 17 amino acids. The CDR3 DNA has 51 bases and is translated from base 1. CDR1 and CDR2 (SGHNT, YYREEE) derive from the germline V gene (reference sequence). As for this clone: It has no known antigen specificity. Per-nucleotide qualities are absent, and no much larger clonotype sits a single base away.

The donors were healthy, HIV-negative adults who had no recently reported acute infections or vaccinations. Every donor was a Caucasian adult residing in Nashville, Tennessee, USA. CD4+ T cells were enriched by magnetic negative selection, after which naive cells were positively selected on CD45RA and the negative fraction was taken as the memory subset. After blood collection by leukapheresis, PBMCs were isolated using Ficoll-Histopaque density gradient centrifugation and then cryopreserved in the vapor phase of liquid nitrogen. Analytical flow cytometry was used to check the purity and quantity of each magnetically sorted T cell population. From each sorted fraction, genomic DNA was isolated and quantified by UV absorbance on a Nanodrop 2000c. TCR CDR3 regions were amplified from genomic DNA by multiplex PCR using the deep immunoSEQ assay. For each cell subset, the extracted genomic DNA was distributed evenly across all wells of several immunoSEQ 96-well plates, and each plate served as one replicate. For sorted subsets, each replicate PCR was loaded with 200 ng genomic DNA, equivalent to about 30,000 T cell genomes. Purified libraries were quantified with a Qubit 3.0 fluorometer, sized on a Bioanalyzer 2100, and re-quantified with the KAPA Library Quantification kit. Every immunoSEQ 96-well plate was sequenced on a dedicated single-read 150-cycle Illumina NextSeq 550 flow cell. As for the original processing: Because the immunoSEQ output included only junctional sequences and no quality scores, the filtering could not be the same as the filtering used for full-length reads. Sequences were annotated with PyIR, a Python wrapper for IgBLAST v1.9, and V/J genes and CDR3 were assigned using IMGT germline references. Any read was removed if the V/J assignment was weak (E-value above 1e-6), the CDR3 was missing, or the read contained stop codons, out-of-frame junctions, or ambiguous translated residues. V3J clonotypes were defined as sequences sharing an identical inferred V gene, J gene, and CDR3 amino acid sequence. To compute the percentage overlap between repertoires, the number of shared unique clonotypes was divided by the size of the smaller repertoire. RTK rarefaction, the Chao1 estimator, and Recon v2.1 estimates of unobserved clonotypes were used to assess repertoire richness. Generation probabilities for all TCRbeta clonotypes obtained by the gDNA method from a handful of donors were computed using OLGA. The source is immuneACCESS, and TCRdb retained only in-frame sequences with V and J called. Part of the clones is not carried over; for the studies checked, unresolved V genes explain less than half of this, and the remainder is unexplained. Clone size and V and J calls were adopted from that table, with D and trimming inferred from the DNA. This sample has around 2.5 million clones in its table, and 93% of those were observed once. In total, the top ten clones hold approximately 0.35% of the sample.

Sequencing was performed on naive CD4+ T cells from PBMCs. The cell subset or site label, read with the paper, signifies: CD45RA+ positively selected. This chain joins TRBV5-4 to TRBJ2-2; 16 bases in the middle match TRBD2. The sequence was obtained from a young man in good health. Some clones in this sample may be carry-over from other donors' samples. CDR3 region: CASRGLAGGSDTGELFF. The DNA sequence is given as TGTGCCAGCAGGGGACTAGCGGGAGGGTCCGACACCGGGGAGCTGTTTTTT.